The 11 T cell receptor beta chains reported below all come from one sample, sequenced in a study of cytomegalovirus exposure and HLA in healthy donors. It was with 60 Vbeta and 13 Jbeta primers that the PCR ran. Using immunoSEQ multiplex PCR, the repertoire was profiled, and TCRdb retains in-frame clones only, with some absent. The data show under 200,000 clones, roughly four fifths seen once. Specimen: PBMCs. The receptors were gathered from a female donor in good health and CMV-seronegative.

This sequence joins TRBV6-5 and TRBJ2-1; D not resolved. V was clipped by 0 bases and J by 8 bases, with 11 bases between them. The CDR3 spans 14 residues. Germline loops: CDR1 MNHEY, CDR2 SVGAGI. CDR3 loop: CASSYSTRSDEQFF. As DNA, the CDR3 is TGTGCCAGCAGTTACTCGACTCGTTCGGATGAGCAGTTCTTC.

The chain links TRBV7-6 to TRBJ2-3; TRBD1 matches at 8 bases. Trimming removed 2 bases from V and 4 bases from J; junction bases left unmatched: 2. This CDR3 has 14 residues. Germline CDR1 reads SGHVS; CDR2 reads FNYEAQ. DNA of the CDR3: TGTGCCAGCAGCTTAACAGGGGGAGCAGATACGCAGTATTTT. Translated, it gives CASSLTGGADTQYF.

J is TRBJ1-4 and V is TRBV28, with 9 positions matching TRBD1. CDR1 and CDR2 from the germline V gene are MDHEN and SYDVKM. Losses at the gene ends were 3 bases for V and 8 bases for J; bases not matched to a gene: 4. This CDR3 is 14 amino acids long. The chain's CDR3 is CASSLRDRAEKLFF. The CDR3 DNA sequence: TGTGCCAGCAGTTTGCGGGACAGGGCCGAAAAACTGTTTTTT.

The V and J genes are TRBV5-8 and TRBJ2-5, with 7 nucleotides matching TRBD1. CDR3 length equals 15 residues. Trimming cost V 0 bases and J 4 bases; bases outside gene matches: 6. Germline CDR1 reads SGHTS; CDR2 reads YDEGEE. CDR3 sequence reads: CASSLGKGGGETQYF. The CDR3 nucleotides read TGTGCCAGCAGCTTGGGGAAAGGGGGCGGAGAGACCCAGTACTTC.

The chain has TRBV10-3 and TRBJ2-7, with D perhaps matching TRBD2 (5 bases). V lost 3 bases and J lost 1, with 13 bases in between. The CDR3 loop spans 15 amino acids. CDR1 ENHRY and CDR2 SYGVKD come from the germline V gene. The chain's CDR3 is CAISEGSRPSYEQYF. The CDR3 DNA reads TGTGCCATCAGTGAAGGGAGCAGGCCTTCCTACGAGCAGTACTTC.

This chain uses TRBV2 with TRBJ2-2, with D possibly being TRBD1 (5 bases). Germline V gene sequence: CDR1 SNHLY, CDR2 FYNNEI. V was clipped by 11 bases and J by 5 bases, with 15 bases between them. This CDR3 contains 13 residues. CDR3 sequence (DNA): TGTGCCCCAGGAGACAGTTTAACCGGGGAGCTGTTTTTT. Protein sequence: CAPGDSLTGELFF.

The chain combines TRBV28 with TRBJ2-7; 14 bases are shared with TRBD2. Germline CDR1 MDHEN, CDR2 SYDVKM. J lost 5 bases, V lost 7 bases, and 7 bases had no gene match. The length of the CDR3 is 15 residues. This CDR3 reads CASIRGTSGRNEQYF. CDR3 sequence (DNA): TGTGCCAGCATCCGAGGGACTAGCGGGAGAAACGAGCAGTACTTC. Full variable domain (rest looked up from reference TRBV28 and TRBJ2-7): DVKVTQSSRYLVKRTGEKVFLECVQDMDHENMFWYRQDPGLGLRLIYFSYDVKMKEKGDIPEGYSVSREKKERFSLILESASTNQTSMYLCASIRGTSGRNEQYFGPGTRLTVT.

The chain joins TRBV7-2 to TRBJ2-7; maybe TRBD2 (6 bases). From germline, CDR1 is SGHTA and CDR2 FQGNSA. V was trimmed by 4 bases and J by 6 bases, leaving 13 bases between them. The CDR3 spans 13 residues. CDR3: CASSSRDGSEQYF. The CDR3 region has the DNA TGTGCCAGCAGCTCTCGGGACGGGAGCGAGCAGTACTTC.

The rearrangement links TRBV14 to TRBJ1-2; 9 positions match TRBD1. The V gene end was trimmed by 4 bases and the J gene end by 8 bases; junction bases not matched to a gene: 5. The CDR3 sequence is 13 residues long. Looked up from germline, CDR1 is SGHDN and CDR2 is FVKESK. The CDR3 bases are TGTGCCAGCAGCCGCGGGACAGGGTACGGCTACACCTTC. It encodes CASSRGTGYGYTF.

V gene TRBV4-3 combines with J gene TRBJ2-5; 9 bases match TRBD1. V lost 5 bases, J lost 5 bases, and 9 bases stayed unmatched. Per germline, CDR1 LGHNA and CDR2 YSLEER. The CDR3 contains 15 residues. The CDR3 sequence: CASSYRDRVGETQYF. CDR3 in DNA: TGCGCCAGCAGCTACCGGGACAGGGTGGGTGAGACCCAGTACTTC.

This chain connects TRBV27 to TRBJ2-5; tentatively, D is TRBD2 (6 bases). There are 14 residues in the CDR3. Looked up from germline, CDR1 is MNHEY and CDR2 is SMNVEV (reference sequence). Deletions cut 8 bases from V and 0 bases from J, with 13 bases between. The CDR3 reads CASRDWGYQETQYF. The DNA of the CDR3 is TGTGCCAGCCGGGACTGGGGGTACCAAGAGACCCAGTACTTC.